This record covers a single T cell receptor beta chain. The method was immunoSEQ multiplex PCR; TCRdb's version includes in-frame clones alone and lacks a portion of them. The sample yields about 160,000 clones, roughly 90% seen once. Germline CDR1 is LGHDT and CDR2 is YNNKEL (reference sequence). This CDR3 spans 13 amino acids. V was shortened by 0 bases and J by 3 bases, with 5 bases between the two germline ends. The data are from a study of T cell responses to AZD1222 COVID-19 vaccine. The sequencing here drew on peripheral blood, taken on day 0 of AZD1222 vaccination. The clonotype originates from an adult in good health. This sequence joins TRBV3-1 (or the pseudogene TRBV3-2) and TRBJ1-1, with D unresolved. The CDR3 bases are TGTGCCAGCAGCCAAGATCCCCACACTGAAGCTTTCTTT. Protein: CASSQDPHTEAFF.